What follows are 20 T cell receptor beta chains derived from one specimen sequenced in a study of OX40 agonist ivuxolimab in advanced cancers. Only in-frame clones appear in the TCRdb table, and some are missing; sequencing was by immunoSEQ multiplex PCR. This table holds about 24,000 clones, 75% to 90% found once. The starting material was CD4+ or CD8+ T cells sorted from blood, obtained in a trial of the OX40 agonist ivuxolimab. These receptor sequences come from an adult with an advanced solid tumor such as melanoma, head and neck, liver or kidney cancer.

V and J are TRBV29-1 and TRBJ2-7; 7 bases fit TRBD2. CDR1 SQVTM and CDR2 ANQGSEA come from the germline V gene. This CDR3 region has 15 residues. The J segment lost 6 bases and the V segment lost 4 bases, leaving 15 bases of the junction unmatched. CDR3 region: CSVGGGLADSGEQYF. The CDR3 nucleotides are TGCAGCGTTGGGGGAGGGCTAGCGGATTCGGGCGAGCAGTACTTC.

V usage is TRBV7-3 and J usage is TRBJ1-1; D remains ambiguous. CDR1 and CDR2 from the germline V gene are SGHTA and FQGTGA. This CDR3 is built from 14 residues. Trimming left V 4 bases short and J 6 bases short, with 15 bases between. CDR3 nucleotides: TGTGCCAGCAGCTCGATTGTGGGGTCCGCTGAAGCTTTCTTT. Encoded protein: CASSSIVGSAEAFF.

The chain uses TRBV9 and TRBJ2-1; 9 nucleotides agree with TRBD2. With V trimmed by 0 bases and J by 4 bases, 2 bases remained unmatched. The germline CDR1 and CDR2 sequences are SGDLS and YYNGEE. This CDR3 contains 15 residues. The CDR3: CASSVVAGAYNEQFF. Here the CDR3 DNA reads TGTGCCAGCAGCGTAGTAGCGGGAGCATACAATGAGCAGTTCTTC. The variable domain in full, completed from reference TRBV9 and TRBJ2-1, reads DSGVTQTPKHLITATGQRVTLRCSPRSGDLSVYWYQQSLDQGLQFLIQYYNGEERAKGNILERFSAQQFPDLHSELNLSSLELGDSALYFCASSVVAGAYNEQFFGPGTRLTVL.

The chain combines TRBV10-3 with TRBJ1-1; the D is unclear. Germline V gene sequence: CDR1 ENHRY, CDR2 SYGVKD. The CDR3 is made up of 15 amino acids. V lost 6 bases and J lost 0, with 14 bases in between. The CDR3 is CAISQPRRVNTEAFF. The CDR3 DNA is TGTGCCATCAGCCAACCCAGGAGAGTGAACACTGAAGCTTTCTTT.

Written as DNA, the CDR3 is TGCAGTGCTAGAACAAGGAATGGCTACACCTTC. This translates into CSARTRNGYTF. The chain joins TRBV20-1 to TRBJ1-2; no definite D call. The CDR3 has 11 amino acids. Germline CDR1 and CDR2: DFQATT and SNEGSKA (reference sequence). Trimming pared 2 bases from V and 6 bases from J, leaving 7 bases between.

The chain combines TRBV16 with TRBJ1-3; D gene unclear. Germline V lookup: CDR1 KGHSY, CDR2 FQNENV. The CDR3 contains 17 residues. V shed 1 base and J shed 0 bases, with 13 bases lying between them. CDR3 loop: CASSQLKFGNSGNTIYF. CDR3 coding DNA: TGTGCCAGCAGCCAATTGAAGTTTGGGAACTCTGGAAACACCATATATTTT. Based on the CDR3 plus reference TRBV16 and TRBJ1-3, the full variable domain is GEEVAQTPKHLVRGEGQKAKLYCAPIKGHSYVFWYQQVLKNEFKFLISFQNENVFDETGMPKERFSAKCLPNSPCSLEIQATKLEDSAVYFCASSQLKFGNSGNTIYFGEGSWLTVV.

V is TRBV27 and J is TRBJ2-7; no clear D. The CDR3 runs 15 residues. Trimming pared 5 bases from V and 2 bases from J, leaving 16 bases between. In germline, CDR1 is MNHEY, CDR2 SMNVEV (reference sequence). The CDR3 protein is CASSREFSQAYEQYF. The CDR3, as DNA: TGTGCCAGCAGTCGTGAATTCTCGCAGGCCTACGAGCAGTACTTC.

The CDR3 DNA follows: TGTGCCAGCAGTGATTGGGAGGGAACTAATCAGCCCCAGCATTTT. Its protein is CASSDWEGTNQPQHF. The rearrangement joins TRBV6-1 to TRBJ1-5; the D is unclear. V was trimmed by 3 bases and J by 4 bases, leaving 13 bases between them. Per germline, CDR1 MNHNS and CDR2 SASEGT. The CDR3 spans 15 residues.

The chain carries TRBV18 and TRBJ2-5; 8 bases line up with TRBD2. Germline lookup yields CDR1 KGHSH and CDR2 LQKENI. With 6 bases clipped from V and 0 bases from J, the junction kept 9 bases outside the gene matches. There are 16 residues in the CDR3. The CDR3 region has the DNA TGTGCCAGCTCCCGGAACCGGGGGGGGGACCAAGAGACCCAGTACTTC. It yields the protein CASSRNRGGDQETQYF.

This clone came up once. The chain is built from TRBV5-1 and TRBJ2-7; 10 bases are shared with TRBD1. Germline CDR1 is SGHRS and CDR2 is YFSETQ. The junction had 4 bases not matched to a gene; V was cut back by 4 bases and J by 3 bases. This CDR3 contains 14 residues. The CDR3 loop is CASSGQGVHYEQYF. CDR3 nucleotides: TGCGCCAGCAGCGGACAGGGGGTGCACTACGAGCAGTACTTC.

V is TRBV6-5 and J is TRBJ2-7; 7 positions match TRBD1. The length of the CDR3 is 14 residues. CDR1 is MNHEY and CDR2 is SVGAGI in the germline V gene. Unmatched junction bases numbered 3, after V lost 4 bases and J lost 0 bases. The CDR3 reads CASSSRQGSYEQYF. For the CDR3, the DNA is TGTGCCAGCAGTTCGCGACAGGGCTCCTACGAGCAGTACTTC.

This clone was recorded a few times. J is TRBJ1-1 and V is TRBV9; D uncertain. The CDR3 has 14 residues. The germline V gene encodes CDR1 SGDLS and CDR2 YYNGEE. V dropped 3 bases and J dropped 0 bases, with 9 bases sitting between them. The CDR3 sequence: CASSAHHVNTEAFF. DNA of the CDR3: TGTGCCAGCAGCGCACATCATGTGAACACTGAAGCTTTCTTT.

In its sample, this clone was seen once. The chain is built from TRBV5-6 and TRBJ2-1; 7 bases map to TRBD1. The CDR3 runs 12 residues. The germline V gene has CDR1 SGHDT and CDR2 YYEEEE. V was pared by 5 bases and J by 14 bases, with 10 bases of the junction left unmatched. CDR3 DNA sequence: TGTGCCAGCAGACCAAGACAGGGTACAGAGTTCTTC. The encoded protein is CASRPRQGTEFF. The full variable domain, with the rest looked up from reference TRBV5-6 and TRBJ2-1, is DAGVTQSPTHLIKTRGQQVTLRCSPKSGHDTVSWYQQALGQGPQFIFQYYEEEERQRGNFPDRFSGHQFPNYSSELNVNALLLGDSALYLCASRPRQGTEFFGPGTRLTVL.

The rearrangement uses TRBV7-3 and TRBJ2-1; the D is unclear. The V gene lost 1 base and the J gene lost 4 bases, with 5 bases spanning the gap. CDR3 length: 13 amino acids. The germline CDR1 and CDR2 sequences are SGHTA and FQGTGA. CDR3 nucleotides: TGTGCCAGCAGCTTAATGGAGTACAATGAGCAGTTCTTC. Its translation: CASSLMEYNEQFF.

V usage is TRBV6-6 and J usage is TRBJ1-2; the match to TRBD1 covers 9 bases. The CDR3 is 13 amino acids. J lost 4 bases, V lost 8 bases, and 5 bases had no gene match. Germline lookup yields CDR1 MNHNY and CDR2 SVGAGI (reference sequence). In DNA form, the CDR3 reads TGTGCCAGCGGACAGGGGTGGGGCTATGGCTACACCTTC. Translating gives CASGQGWGYGYTF.

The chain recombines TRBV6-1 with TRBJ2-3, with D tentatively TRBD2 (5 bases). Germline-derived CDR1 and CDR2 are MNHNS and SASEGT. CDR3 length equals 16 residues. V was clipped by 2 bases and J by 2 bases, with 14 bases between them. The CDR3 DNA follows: TGTGCCAGCAGTGAACGGAGGATCTACCCCACAGATACGCAGTATTTT. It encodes CASSERRIYPTDTQYF.

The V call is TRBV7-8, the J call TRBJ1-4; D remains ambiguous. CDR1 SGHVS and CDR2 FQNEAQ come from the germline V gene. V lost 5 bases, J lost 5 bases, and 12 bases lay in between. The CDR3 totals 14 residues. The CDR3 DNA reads TGTGCCAGCAGCCGCGGACGGTTAAATGAAAAACTGTTTTTT. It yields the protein CASSRGRLNEKLFF.

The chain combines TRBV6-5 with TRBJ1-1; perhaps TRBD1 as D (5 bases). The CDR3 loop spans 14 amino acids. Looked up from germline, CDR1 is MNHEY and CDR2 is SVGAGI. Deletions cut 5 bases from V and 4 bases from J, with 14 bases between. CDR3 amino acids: CASSTQGFGTEAFF. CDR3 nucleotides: TGTGCCAGCAGTACCCAGGGTTTTGGCACTGAAGCTTTCTTT.

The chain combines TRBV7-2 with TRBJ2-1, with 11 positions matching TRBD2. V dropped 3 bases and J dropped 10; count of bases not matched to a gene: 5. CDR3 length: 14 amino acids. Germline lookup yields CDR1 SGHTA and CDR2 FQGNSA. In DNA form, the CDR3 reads TGTGCCAGCAGCTTCACTGGGACTAGCGGAGAGCAGTTCTTC. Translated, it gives CASSFTGTSGEQFF. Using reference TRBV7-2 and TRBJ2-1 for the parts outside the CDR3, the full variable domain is GAGVSQSPSNKVTEKGKDVELRCDPISGHTALYWYRQSLGQGLEFLIYFQGNSAPDKSGLPSDRFSAERTGGSVSTLTIQRTQQEDSAVYLCASSFTGTSGEQFFGPGTRLTVL.

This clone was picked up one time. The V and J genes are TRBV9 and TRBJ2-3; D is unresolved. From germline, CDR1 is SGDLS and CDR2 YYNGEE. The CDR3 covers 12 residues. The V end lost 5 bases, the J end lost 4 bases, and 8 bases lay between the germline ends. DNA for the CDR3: TGTGCCAGCAGTCGTCAGGCAGATACGCAGTATTTT. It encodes CASSRQADTQYF. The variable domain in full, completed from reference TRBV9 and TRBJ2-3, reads DSGVTQTPKHLITATGQRVTLRCSPRSGDLSVYWYQQSLDQGLQFLIQYYNGEERAKGNILERFSAQQFPDLHSELNLSSLELGDSALYFCASSRQADTQYFGPGTRLTVL.